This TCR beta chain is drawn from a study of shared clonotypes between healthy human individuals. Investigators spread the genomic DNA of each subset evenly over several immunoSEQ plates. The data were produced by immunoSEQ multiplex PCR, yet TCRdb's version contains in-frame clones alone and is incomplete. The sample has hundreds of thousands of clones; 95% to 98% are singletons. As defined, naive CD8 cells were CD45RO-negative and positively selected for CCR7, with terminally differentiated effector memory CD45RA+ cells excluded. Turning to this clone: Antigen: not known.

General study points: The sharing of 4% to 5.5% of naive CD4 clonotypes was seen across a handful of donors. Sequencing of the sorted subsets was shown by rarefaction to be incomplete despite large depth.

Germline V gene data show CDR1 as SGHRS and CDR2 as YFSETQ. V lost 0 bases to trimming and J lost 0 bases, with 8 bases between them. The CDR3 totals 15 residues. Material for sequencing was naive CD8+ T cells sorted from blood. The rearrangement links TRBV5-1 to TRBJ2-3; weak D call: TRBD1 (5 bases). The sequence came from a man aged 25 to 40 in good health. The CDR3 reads CASSLETVSTDTQYF. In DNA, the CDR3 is TGCGCCAGCAGCTTGGAGACAGTTAGCACAGATACGCAGTATTTT.